Included here is one TCR beta chain sequence, with context. This clone was observed a few times. Its antigen is still unknown. Base-call qualities are not available, and no considerably larger clone is one nucleotide away. The library was generated by the immunoSEQ multiplex PCR assay. A mixture of 60 forward primers for TCR Vbeta segments and 13 reverse primers for TCR Jbeta segments was used in the multiplex PCR. A multiplex PCR assay on genomic DNA amplified the CDR3 region of rearranged TCR beta genes. The Illumina HiSeq System was used to sequence the amplified TCR beta libraries as 87-base-pair reads. The original methods were these. A later analysis counted about 80 million unique TCR beta chains across the 550 to 700 repertoires, and around 12 million of these chains were shared by at least two donors. Raw reads were error-corrected and collapsed into unique sequences by a nearest-neighbor algorithm in which closely related sequences were merged to remove PCR and sequencing errors. CDR3 sequences were aligned to IMGT reference sequences to assign V, D and J gene segments. For a sequence to be retained, a match of at least six nucleotides was required to both a V gene segment and a J gene segment. A rearrangement counted as productive if the CDR3 had no stop codons and remained in frame with V and J, and every other rearrangement counted as non-productive. Following IMGT convention, CDR3 was defined as the stretch from the second conserved V-encoded cysteine to the conserved J-encoded phenylalanine. Sequences without an unambiguous match to a single V gene segment were excluded from the earlier analysis of 450 to 650 of the donors. In an earlier analysis of some 590 of the donors, a V segment was called functional when productive rearrangements were above 56.7%, and segregating when the standard deviation between donors exceeded 5%. To diagnose cytomegalovirus status from the catalog of TCR beta chain sequences, a statistical classification framework was built. In a later analysis, TCR nucleotide sequences were compared against IMGT/GENE-DB human TR gene sequences so that V and J genes could be assigned. Using the TCRdist pipeline, a later analysis assigned CDR3 sequences along with most-parsimonious VDJ recombination scenarios. In a later analysis, each TCR beta chain was defined by its CDR3 amino acid sequence together with its V-gene family, and reads lacking a unique V-gene family were excluded. A later analysis removed 500 to 650 highly shared, low-generation-probability nucleotide sequences to deal with suspected cross-contamination and a sequencing artifact. For each public chain, a later analysis derived a clonal expansion index from normalized ranks of inferred template counts within each repertoire. In a later analysis, generation probabilities were computed with a VDJ recombination model fitted to out-of-frame rearrangements, and the resulting probabilities were checked against IGoR. In a later analysis, hypergeometric tests were used to score TCR-TCR, TCR-HLA and TCR-CMV co-occurrence, with a repertoire-size bias correction applied to TCR pairs. To estimate false discovery rates, a later analysis permuted the HLA or CMV assignments 20 times. In a later analysis, co-occurring TCRs were grouped with DBSCAN, and TCRdist sequence similarity was added when clustering was performed within HLA-allele-positive subsets. Co-occurrence clustering excluded repertoires with fewer than 30,000 or more than 120,000 public chains, plus five with anomalous nucleotide sharing. Not all clones reach the TCRdb copy of this immuneACCESS table, which keeps in-frame sequences only. Checked studies attribute under half of the gap to unresolved V genes and leave the rest unexplained. V, J and clone size reflect that table, while D and trimming were determined from the DNA. For this sample there are about 150,000 clones; about four fifths appear just once. The leading ten clones occupy roughly 3.4% of the sample.

The germline ends are 7 bases apart after V is trimmed by 5 bases and J by 0 bases. From cysteine to phenylalanine, the CDR3 is 14 amino acids long. This entry keeps only the CDR3 DNA: 42 bases, framed from base 1. CDR1 and CDR2 are drawn from the germline V gene: SGHVS, FQNEAQ. These data originate in a study of cytomegalovirus exposure and HLA in healthy donors (TCRdb year 2017). Regarding the study in general: In an earlier analysis of around 540 of the donors, around 300 Gb of sequence data and just under 120 million unique TCR beta sequences from 150 million to 200 million T cells were reported. An early release covering some 640 HLA-typed donors comprised approximately 290 gigabases of sequencing data and around 85 million unique TCR sequences. Of the approximately 400 genotyped donors, about 80% fell in the genetic ancestry cluster associated with self-reported Caucasian donors. The study aimed to test whether signatures of past pathogen exposure could be identified by cataloging public T cell receptors. The study profiled the T cell repertoires of 500 to 800 subjects by immunosequencing and related them to cytomegalovirus serostatus. Besides the first cohort of approximately 670 subjects, a separate validation cohort made up of 120 different subjects was used. High-throughput TCR immunosequencing, statistical association of individual TCRs with disease status, and machine learning were combined to predict cytomegalovirus infection status. In a later analysis, previously published TCR beta repertoires from 550 to 700 donors were re-analyzed and high-resolution HLA genotyping was added so that TCR occurrence patterns could be studied. Rather than using new phenotypic data, the later analysis identified candidate immune exposures from TCR beta sequences and from how often those sequences occurred across donors. In an earlier analysis of 500 to 650 of the donors, high-throughput TCR beta sequencing was used to judge whether each TCR beta V gene segment behaved as functional or pseudogenic. Donor age, sex, ethnicity and CMV serostatus were compiled together with the repertoire data. A later genetic analysis used genome-wide SNP genotypes for about three fifths of the roughly 700 donors, treating that subset as a discovery cohort. All discovery cohort repertoires had been generated using a single sequencing platform. Both class I and class II loci were covered by HLA typing, at four-digit resolution. Typing coverage differed by locus: A, B, C, DRB1 and DQB1 were typed in roughly 620-630 donors, DQA1 in 522, DPA1 in around 580, and DPB1 in 400 to 490. Roughly five DR-DQ haplotypes were handled as single units for association and clustering because linkage in the cohort was strong. Among about 360 genotyped donors of the cohort, an average of 235,054 unique TCR beta nucleotide sequences were sequenced per donor, roughly a sixth of them non-productive. General study outcomes and caveats: In vitro tests confirmed that a few of the cytomegalovirus-associated TCR beta chains recognize cytomegalovirus antigens. In the study, approximately 160 TCR beta chains were listed as associated with cytomegalovirus. In an earlier analysis of around 500 of the donors, most TCR beta V segments appeared in productive rearrangements about 87% or about 30% of the time, broadly matching IMGT annotations. Across donors, most TCR sequences were observed very rarely, whereas some public TCRs were present in many individuals. Because some donors lacked HLA typing at each locus, the association tests relied only on the typed subset. Strong co-occurrence of HLA alleles, especially DR and DQ, made assigning TCR associations to individual alleles difficult. A further reported finding was that TCR beta sequences accurately predicted the HLA-A and HLA-B alleles for most subjects in the first cohort. This cohort had only TCR beta chains sequenced, and the lack of alpha or paired-chain data limited which features could be detected. Roughly uniform sequencing depth across donors was assumed in presence/absence analyses, although this assumption may not hold. The only immune exposure information available for the cohort was CMV serostatus. According to a later genetic analysis, donors in an Asian-associated ancestry cluster had fewer N-insertions in productive TCRs than the approximately 630-donor mean. In a later genetic analysis, a missense DCLRE1C variant was associated with V-gene and J-gene trimming of TCR beta chains, and the association was replicated in an independent cohort. Correlated functional status among segregating V segments might reflect linkage disequilibrium, but an unknown experimental factor could not be ruled out. The earlier analysis of almost 600 of the donors excluded some 15 rarely observed V segments, including chromosome 9 orphons, because counts were too low. A later analysis associated 16,951 TCR beta sequences with specific HLA alleles at a false discovery rate of 0.05. The classifier was reported to diagnose cytomegalovirus status with high specificity and sensitivity in both the original cohort and the validation cohort. The 87-base-pair reads could not distinguish some IMGT-functional V segments, including TRBV6-2 and TRBV6-3, so those segments were excluded. According to a later analysis, TCR association rates differed among HLA loci, with DRB1 alleles showing the most associated TCRs and HLA-C alleles showing the fewest. In a later analysis, several top co-occurrence clusters were reported to appear linked to parvovirus B19, influenza, CMV and Epstein-Barr virus. Most CMV-associated TCR beta chains appeared to be HLA-restricted in a later analysis, and the HLA associations seemed to be driven largely by CMV exposure. The authors suggested that the approach could potentially be extended to other disease states and immunological phenotypes. The sequencing pipeline was judged likely to have produced a cluster of highly shared sequence variants as a technical artifact. In a later analysis, HLA-associated TCR beta chains were found to be more clonally expanded and to have lower generation probabilities than equally common non-associated chains.

In total, approximately 610 healthy bone marrow donors made up the cohort. At the time of sampling, every cohort member was nominally healthy, though immune exposures that went unrecorded were likely present. CMV serostatus was recorded as positive for 250 to 300 and negative for about 55% of the roughly 670 cohort members, whereas no CMV serostatus was recorded for the donor in question. A peripheral blood sample was provided by each donor, and peripheral blood mononuclear cells were used for TCR beta sequencing. Genomic DNA was extracted from the blood cell samples with the Qiagen DNeasy Blood Extraction Kit.

The chain couples TRBV7-8 to TRBJ2-2, with TRBD2 tentatively as D gene (6 bases match). Source material: PBMCs. The source of this sequence is a human donor in good health. The nucleotides are TGTGCCAGCAGCCGGACTACGAACACCGGGGAGCTGTTTTTT. Its translation reads: CASSRTTNTGELFF.